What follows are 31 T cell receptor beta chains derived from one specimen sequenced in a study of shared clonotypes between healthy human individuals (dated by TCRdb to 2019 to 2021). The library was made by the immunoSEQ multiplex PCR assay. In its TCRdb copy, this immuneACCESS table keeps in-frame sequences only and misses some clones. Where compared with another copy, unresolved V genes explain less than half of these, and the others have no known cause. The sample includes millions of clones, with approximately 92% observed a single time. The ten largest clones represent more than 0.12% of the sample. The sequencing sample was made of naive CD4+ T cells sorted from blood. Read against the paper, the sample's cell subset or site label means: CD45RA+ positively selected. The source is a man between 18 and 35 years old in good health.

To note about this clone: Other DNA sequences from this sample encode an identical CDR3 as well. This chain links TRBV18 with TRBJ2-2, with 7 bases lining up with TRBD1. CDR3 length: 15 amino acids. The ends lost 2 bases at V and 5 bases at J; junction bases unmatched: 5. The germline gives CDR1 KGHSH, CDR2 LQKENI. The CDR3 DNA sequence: TGTGCCAGCTCACCAGGGACAGCGAGGACCGGGGAGCTGTTTTTT. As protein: CASSPGTARTGELFF.

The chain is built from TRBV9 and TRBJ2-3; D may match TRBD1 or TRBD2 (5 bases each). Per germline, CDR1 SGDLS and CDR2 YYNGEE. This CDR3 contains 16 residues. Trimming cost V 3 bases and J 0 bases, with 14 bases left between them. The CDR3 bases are TGTGCCAGCAGCGCCCGCCGGGGCAAAAGCACAGATACGCAGTATTTT. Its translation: CASSARRGKSTDTQYF.

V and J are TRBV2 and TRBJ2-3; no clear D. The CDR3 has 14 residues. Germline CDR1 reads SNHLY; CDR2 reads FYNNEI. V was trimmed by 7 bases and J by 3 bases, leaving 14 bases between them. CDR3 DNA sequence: TGTGCCAGCACCTTAGAAGGGATTACAGATACGCAGTATTTT. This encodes CASTLEGITDTQYF.

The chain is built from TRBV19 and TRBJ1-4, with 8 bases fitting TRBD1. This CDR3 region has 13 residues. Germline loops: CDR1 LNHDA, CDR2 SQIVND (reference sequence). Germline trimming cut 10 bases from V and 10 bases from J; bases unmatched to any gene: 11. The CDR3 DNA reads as TGTGCCACCCATGACAGGGGCCCCCGAAAACTGTTTTTT. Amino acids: CATHDRGPRKLFF.

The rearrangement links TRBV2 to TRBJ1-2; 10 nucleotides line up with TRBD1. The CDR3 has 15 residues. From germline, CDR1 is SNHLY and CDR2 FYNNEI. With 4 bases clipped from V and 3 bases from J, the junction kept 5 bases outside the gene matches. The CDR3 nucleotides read TGTGCCAGCAGTGCAGGACAGGGGGATTACTATGGCTACACCTTC. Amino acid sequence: CASSAGQGDYYGYTF. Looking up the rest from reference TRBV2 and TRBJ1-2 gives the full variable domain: EPEVTQTPSHQVTQMGQEVILRCVPISNHLYFYWYRQILGQKVEFLVSFYNNEISEKSEIFDDQFSVERPDGSNFTLKIRSTKLEDSAMYFCASSAGQGDYYGYTFGSGTRLTVV.

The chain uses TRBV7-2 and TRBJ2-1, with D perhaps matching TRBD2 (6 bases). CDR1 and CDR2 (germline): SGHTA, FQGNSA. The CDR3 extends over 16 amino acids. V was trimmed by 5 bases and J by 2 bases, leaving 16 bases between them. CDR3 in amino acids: CASSRRRGLTYNEQFF. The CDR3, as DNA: TGTGCCAGCAGCCGCCGGAGGGGTCTCACCTACAATGAGCAGTTCTTC.

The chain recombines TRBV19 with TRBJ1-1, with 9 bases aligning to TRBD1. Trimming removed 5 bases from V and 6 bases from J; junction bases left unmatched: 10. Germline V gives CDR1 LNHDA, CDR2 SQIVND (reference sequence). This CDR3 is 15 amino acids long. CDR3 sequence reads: CASSELQGARAEAFF. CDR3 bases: TGTGCCAGTAGTGAGCTACAGGGGGCTCGAGCTGAAGCTTTCTTT.

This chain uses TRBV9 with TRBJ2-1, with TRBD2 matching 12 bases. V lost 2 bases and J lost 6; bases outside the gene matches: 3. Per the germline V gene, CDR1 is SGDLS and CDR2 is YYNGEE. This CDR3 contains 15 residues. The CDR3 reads CASSVLAGGFNEQFF. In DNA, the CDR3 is TGTGCCAGCAGCGTCCTAGCGGGGGGGTTCAATGAGCAGTTCTTC.

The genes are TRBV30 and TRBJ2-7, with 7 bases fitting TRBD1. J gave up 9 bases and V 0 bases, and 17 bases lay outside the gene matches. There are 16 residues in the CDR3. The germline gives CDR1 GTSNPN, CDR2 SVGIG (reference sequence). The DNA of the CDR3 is TGTGCCTGGAGTGTAGGGGGCCCGGCAGCTACGAGTAGGCAGTACTTC. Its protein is CAWSVGGPAATSRQYF.

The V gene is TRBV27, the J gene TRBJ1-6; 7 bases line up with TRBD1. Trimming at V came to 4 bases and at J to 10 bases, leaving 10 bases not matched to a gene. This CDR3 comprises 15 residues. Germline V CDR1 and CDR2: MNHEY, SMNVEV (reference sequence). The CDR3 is CASSSTGILGSPLHF. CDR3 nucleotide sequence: TGTGCCAGCAGTTCGACAGGGATCCTTGGATCACCCCTCCACTTT.

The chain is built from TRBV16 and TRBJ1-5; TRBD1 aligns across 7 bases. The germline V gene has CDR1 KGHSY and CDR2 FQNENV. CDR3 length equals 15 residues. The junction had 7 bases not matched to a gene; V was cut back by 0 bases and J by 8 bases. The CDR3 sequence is CASSQSATGREPQHF. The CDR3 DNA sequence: TGTGCCAGCAGCCAATCGGCGACAGGGAGAGAGCCCCAGCATTTT.

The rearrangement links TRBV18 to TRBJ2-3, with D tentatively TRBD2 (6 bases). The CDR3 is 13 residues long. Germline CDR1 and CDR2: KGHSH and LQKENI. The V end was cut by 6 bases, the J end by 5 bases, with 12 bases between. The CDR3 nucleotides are TGTGCCAGCTCCCTGCGGGGCGGAGATACGCAGTATTTT. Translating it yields CASSLRGGDTQYF.

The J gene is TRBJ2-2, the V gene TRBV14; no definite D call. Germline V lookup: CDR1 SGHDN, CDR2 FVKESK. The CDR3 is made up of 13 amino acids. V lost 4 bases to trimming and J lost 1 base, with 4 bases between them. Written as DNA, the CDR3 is TGTGCCAGCAGCCTAGGGAACACCGGGGAGCTGTTTTTT. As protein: CASSLGNTGELFF.

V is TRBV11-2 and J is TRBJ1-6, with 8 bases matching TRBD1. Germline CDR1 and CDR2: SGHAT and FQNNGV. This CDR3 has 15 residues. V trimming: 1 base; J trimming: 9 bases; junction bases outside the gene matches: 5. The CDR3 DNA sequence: TGTGCCAGCAGCTTAGCTCAGGGGGCAGGTTCACCCCTCCACTTT. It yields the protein CASSLAQGAGSPLHF.

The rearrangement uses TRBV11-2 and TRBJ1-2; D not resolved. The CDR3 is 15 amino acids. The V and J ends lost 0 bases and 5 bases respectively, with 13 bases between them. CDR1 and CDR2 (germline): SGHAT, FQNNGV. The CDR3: CASSLDYGGAYGYTF. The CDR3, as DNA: TGTGCCAGCAGCTTAGATTATGGCGGAGCGTATGGCTACACCTTC.

The CDR3 nucleotides read TGTGCCAGTAGTATTGGAGGCAGGGCAATAAACATTCAGTACTTC. Translating it yields CASSIGGRAINIQYF. The V call is TRBV19, the J call TRBJ2-4; TRBD1 or TRBD2 may be the D gene (5 bases each). The germline CDR1 and CDR2 sequences are LNHDA and SQIVND (reference sequence). This CDR3 has 15 residues. V was shortened by 3 bases and J by 6 bases, with 15 bases between the two germline ends.

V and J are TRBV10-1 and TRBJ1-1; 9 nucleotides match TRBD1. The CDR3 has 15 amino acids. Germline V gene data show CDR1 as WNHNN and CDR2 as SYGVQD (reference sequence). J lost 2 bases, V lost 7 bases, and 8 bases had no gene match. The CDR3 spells CASIIQGALNTEAFF. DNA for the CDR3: TGCGCCAGCATTATACAGGGGGCATTAAACACTGAAGCTTTCTTT.

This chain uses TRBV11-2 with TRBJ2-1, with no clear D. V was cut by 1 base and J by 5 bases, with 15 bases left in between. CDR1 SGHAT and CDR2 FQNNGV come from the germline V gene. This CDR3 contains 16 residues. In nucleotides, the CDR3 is TGTGCCAGCAGCTTAGTTCCTAGTCTCTTGAACAATGAGCAGTTCTTC. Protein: CASSLVPSLLNNEQFF.

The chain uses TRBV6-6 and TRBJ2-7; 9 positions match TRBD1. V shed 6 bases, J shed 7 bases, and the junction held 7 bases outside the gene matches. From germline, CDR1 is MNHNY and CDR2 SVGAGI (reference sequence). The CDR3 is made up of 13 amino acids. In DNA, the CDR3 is TGTGCCAGCAGGGGGACAGGGTCGGGGGAGCAGTACTTC. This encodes CASRGTGSGEQYF.

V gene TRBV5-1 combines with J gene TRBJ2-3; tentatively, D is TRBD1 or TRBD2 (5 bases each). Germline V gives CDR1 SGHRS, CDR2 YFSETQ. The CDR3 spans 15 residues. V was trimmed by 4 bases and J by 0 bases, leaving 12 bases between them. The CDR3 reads CASSTPGQSTDTQYF. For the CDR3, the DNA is TGCGCCAGCAGCACCCCGGGGCAGAGCACAGATACGCAGTATTTT.

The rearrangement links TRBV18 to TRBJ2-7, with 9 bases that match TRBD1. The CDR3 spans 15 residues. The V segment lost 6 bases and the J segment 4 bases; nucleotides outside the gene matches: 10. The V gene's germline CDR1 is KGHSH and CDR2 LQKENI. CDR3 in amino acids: CASSPTGTGQYEQYF. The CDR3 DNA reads TGTGCCAGCTCCCCAACCGGGACAGGGCAATACGAGCAGTACTTC. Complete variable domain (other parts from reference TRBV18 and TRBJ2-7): NAGVMQNPRHLVRRRGQEARLRCSPMKGHSHVYWYRQLPEEGLKFMVYLQKENIIDESGMPKERFSAEFPKEGPSILRIQQVVRGDSAAYFCASSPTGTGQYEQYFGPGTRLTVT.

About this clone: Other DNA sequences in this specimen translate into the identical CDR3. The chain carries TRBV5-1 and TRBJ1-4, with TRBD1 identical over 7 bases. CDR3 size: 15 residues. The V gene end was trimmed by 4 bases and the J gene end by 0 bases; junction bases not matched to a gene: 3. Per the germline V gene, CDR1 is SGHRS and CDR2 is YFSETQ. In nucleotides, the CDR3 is TGCGCCAGCAGCCCAACAGGGGCAACTAATGAAAAACTGTTTTTT. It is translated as CASSPTGATNEKLFF. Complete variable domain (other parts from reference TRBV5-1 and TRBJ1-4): KAGVTQTPRYLIKTRGQQVTLSCSPISGHRSVSWYQQTPGQGLQFLFEYFSETQRNKGNFPGRFSGRQFSNSRSEMNVSTLELGDSALYLCASSPTGATNEKLFFGSGTQLSVL.

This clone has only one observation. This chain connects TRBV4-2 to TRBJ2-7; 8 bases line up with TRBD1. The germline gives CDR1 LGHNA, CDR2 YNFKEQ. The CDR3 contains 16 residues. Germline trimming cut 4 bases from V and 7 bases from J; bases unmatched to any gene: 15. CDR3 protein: CASSLNTDRVTGEQYF. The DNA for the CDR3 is TGTGCCAGCAGCCTTAACACGGACAGGGTAACGGGAGAGCAGTACTTC.

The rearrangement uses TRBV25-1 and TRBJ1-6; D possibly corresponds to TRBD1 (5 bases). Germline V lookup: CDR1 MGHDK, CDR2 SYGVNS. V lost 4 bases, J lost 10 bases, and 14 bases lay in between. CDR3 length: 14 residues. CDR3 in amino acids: CASSVGAPSSPLHF. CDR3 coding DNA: TGTGCCAGCAGTGTAGGGGCACCAAGCTCACCCCTCCACTTT. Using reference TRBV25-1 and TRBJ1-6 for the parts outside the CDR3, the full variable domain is EADIYQTPRYLVIGTGKKITLECSQTMGHDKMYWYQQDPGMELHLIHYSYGVNSTEKGDLSSESTVSRIRTEHFPLTLESARPSHTSQYLCASSVGAPSSPLHFGNGTRLTVT.

The CDR3 coding sequence is TGTGCCAGCAGTTCAGGCGGGGAATGGGACGAGCAGTACTTC. It encodes CASSSGGEWDEQYF. The gene calls are TRBV6-5 and TRBJ2-7, with TRBD2 as a possible D gene (6 bases). CDR1 and CDR2 from the germline V gene are MNHEY and SVGAGI. The CDR3 length is 14 residues. V lost 4 bases and J 5 bases, leaving 15 bases between the germline ends.

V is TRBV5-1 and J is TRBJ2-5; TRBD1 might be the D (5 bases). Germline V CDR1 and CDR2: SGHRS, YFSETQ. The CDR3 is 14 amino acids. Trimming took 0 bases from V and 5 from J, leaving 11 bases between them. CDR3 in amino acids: CASSLDQGLETQYF. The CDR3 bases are TGCGCCAGCAGCTTGGATCAGGGATTGGAGACCCAGTACTTC.

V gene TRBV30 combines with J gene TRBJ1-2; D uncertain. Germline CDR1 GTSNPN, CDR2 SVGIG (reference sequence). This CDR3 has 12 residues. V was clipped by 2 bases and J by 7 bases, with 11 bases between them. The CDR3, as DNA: TGTGCCTGGAGTCTGACGGTCCCTGGCTACACCTTC. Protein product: CAWSLTVPGYTF.

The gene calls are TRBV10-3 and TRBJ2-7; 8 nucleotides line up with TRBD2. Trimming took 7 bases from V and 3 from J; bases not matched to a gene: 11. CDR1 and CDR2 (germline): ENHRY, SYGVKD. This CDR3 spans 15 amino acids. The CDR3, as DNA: TGTGCCATCACCGAAAGCGGGAGCAGCGTCTACGAGCAGTACTTC. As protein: CAITESGSSVYEQYF.

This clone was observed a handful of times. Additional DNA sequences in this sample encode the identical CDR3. DNA for the CDR3: TGTGCCAGCAGCGCCCTGAACACTGAAGCTTTCTTT. It yields the protein CASSALNTEAFF. V usage is TRBV9 and J usage is TRBJ1-1; no firm D call. V lost 3 bases and J lost 0, with 3 bases in between. The germline gives CDR1 SGDLS, CDR2 YYNGEE. The CDR3 covers 12 residues.

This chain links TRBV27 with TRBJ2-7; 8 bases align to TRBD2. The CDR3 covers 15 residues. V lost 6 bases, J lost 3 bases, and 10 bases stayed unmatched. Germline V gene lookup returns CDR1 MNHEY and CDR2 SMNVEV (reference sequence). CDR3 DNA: TGTGCCAGCAGCTTCACTAGCGGCCCTCACTACGAGCAGTACTTC. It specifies CASSFTSGPHYEQYF.

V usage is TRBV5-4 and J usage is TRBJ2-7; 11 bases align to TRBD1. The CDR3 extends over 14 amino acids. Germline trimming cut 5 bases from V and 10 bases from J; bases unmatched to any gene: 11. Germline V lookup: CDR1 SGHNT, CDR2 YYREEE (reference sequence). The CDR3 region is CASRSGTGGGPQYF. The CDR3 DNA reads TGTGCCAGCAGGTCCGGGACAGGGGGTGGTCCTCAGTACTTC.